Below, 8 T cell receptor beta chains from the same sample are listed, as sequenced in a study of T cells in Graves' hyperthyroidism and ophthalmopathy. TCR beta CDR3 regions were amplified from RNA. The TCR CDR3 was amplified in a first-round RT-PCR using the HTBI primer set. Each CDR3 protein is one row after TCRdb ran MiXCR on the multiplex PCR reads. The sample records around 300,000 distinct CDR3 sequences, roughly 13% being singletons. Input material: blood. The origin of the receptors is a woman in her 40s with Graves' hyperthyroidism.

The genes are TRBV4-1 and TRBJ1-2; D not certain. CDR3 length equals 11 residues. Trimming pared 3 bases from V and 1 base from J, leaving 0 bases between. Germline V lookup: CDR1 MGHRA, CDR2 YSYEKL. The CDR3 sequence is CASSHNYGYTF. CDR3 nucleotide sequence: TGCGCCAGCAGCCATAACTATGGCTACACCTTC.

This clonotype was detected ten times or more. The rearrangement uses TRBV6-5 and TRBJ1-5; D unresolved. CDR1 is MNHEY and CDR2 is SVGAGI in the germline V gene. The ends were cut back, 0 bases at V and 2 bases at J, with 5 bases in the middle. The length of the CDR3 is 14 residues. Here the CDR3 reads CASSYSGRNQPQHF. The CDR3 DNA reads TGTGCCAGCAGTTACTCAGGGCGCAATCAGCCCCAGCATTTT.

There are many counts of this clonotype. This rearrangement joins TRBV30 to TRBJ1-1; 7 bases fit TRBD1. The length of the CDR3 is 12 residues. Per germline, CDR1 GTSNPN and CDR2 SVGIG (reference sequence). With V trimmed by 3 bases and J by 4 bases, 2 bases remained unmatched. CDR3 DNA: TGTGCCTGGAGCAGGGGGACCACTGAAGCTTTCTTT. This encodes CAWSRGTTEAFF.

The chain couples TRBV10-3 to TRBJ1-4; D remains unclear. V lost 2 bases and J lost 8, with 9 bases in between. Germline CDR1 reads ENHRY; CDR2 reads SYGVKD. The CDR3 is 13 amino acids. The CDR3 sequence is CAISETQGEKLFF. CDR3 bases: TGTGCCATCAGTGAGACCCAAGGGGAAAAACTGTTTTTT.

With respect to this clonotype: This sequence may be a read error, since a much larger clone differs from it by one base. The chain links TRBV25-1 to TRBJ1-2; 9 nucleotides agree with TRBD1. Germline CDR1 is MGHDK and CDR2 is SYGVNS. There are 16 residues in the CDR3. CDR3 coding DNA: TGTGCCACCAGTGACCCTCGGACAGGGGAGATGTCTGGCTACACCTTC. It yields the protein CATSDPRTGEMSGYTF.

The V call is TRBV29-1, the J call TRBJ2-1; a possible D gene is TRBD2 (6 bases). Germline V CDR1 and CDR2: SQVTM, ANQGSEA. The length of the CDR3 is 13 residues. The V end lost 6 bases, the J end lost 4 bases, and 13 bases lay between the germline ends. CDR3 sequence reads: CSVWLALYNEQFF. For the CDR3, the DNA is TGCAGCGTATGGCTAGCGCTATACAATGAGCAGTTCTTC.

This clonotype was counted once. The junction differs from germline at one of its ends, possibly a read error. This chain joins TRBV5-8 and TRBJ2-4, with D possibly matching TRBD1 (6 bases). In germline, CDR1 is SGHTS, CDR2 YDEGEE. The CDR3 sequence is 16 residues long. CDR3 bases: TGTGCCAGCAGCAAACGGACACTGGGGGCCAAAAACCTTCAGTACTTC. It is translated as CASSKRTLGAKNLQYF.

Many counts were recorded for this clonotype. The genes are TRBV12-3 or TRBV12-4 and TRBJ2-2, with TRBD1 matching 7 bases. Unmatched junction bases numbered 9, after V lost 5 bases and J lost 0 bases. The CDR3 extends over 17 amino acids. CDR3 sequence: CASSPSPGGANTGELFF. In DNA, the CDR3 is TGTGCCAGCAGTCCGTCTCCAGGGGGTGCGAACACCGGGGAGCTGTTTTTT.